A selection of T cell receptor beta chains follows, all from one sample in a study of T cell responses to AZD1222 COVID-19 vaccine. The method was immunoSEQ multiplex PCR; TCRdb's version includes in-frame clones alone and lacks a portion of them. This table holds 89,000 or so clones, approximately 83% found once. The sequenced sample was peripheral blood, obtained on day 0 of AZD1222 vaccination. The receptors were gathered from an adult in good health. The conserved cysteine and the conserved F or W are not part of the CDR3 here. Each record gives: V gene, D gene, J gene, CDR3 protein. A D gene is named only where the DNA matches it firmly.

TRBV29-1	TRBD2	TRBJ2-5	SVGILAEETQY
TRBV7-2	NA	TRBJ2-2	ASSLGQANTGELF
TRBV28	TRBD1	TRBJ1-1	ASSPWTGDMNTEAF
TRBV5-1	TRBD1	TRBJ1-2	ASSLVPGGASYGYT
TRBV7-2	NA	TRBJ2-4	ASSAQLTLAKNIQY
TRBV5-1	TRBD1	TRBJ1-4	ASSLRDRDEKLF
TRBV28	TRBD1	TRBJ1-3	ASRGTGRDTIY
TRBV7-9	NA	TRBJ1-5	ASGGGYQPQH
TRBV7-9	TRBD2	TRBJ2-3	ASSPWTSGRGETQY
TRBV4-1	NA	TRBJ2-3	ASSQVEAGTQY
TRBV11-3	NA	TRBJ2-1	ASTQGGNSYNEQF
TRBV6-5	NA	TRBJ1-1	ASRGPGLAF
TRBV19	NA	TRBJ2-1	ASLSKGYNEQF
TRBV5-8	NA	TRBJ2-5	ASSLAGDETQY
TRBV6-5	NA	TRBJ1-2	ASSSTGKGYGYT
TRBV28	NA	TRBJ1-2	ASNLRWGGYT
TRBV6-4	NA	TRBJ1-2	ASSDQAGQGYT
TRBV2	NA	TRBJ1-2	ASSVRQDSNYGYT
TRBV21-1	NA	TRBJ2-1	ASSTVGQDHNEQF
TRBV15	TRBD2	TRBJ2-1	ATSRGQGRVRTRGDNEQF
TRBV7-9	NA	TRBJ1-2	ASSRDSGYT
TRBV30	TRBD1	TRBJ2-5	AWSSGGETQY
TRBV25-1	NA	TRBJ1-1	ASSELEGHPNTEAF
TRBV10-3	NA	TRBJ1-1	AIRAGNGDTEAF
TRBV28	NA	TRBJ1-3	ASSFRPGGGNTIY
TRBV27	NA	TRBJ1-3	ASKPVATSGNTIY
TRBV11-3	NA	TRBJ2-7	ASSFWSYEQY
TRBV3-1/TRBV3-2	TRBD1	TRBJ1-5	ASSPDRNGQPQH
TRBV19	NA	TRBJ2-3	ASSHGPRTDTQY
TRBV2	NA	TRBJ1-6	ASSERHANNSPLH
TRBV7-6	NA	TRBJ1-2	ASSRAGELGYT
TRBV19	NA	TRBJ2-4	ASNAAGFGDIQY
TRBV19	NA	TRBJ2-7	ASSPQGGRAVYEQY
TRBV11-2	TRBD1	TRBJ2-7	ASSLEGQGQDEQY
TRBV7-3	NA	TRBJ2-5	ASSFVGQETQY
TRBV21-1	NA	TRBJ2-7	ASKRTGPYEQY
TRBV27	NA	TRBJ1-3	ASSLTLGGASGNTIY
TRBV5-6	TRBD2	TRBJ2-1	ASSAGLARYNEQF
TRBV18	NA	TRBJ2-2	ASSPASFWGGELF
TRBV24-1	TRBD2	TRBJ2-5	ATSAWGGEETQY
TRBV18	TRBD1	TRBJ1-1	ASSRRDPGQGNTEAF
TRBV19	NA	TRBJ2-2	ASSIAGTNTGELF
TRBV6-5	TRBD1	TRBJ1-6	ASSGTGTGGSPLH
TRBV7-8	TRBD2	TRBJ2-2	ASSSSGRGTGELF
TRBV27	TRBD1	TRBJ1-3	ASSLTGVGGNTIY
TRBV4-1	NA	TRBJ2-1	ASSQDPGDDEQF
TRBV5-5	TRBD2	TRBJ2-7	ASSLGLEPYEQY
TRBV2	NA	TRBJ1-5	ASRINRNQPQH
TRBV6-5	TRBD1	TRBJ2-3	ASSYGGQGLGDTQY
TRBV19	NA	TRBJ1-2	ASSNREGDGYT
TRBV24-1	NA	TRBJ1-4	ATSGSTGGPKEKLF
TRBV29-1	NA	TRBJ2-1	SVSGANYNEQF
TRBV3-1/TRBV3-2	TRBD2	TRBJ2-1	ASSQQGLARNEQF